This record looks at one TCR beta chain sequence and its context. No antigen is known for it. Germline-derived CDR1 and CDR2 are LNHDA and SQIVND (reference sequence). The ends were cut back, 6 bases at V and 5 bases at J, with 16 bases in the middle. The CDR3 has 14 amino acids. It was autoimmune disease history or systemic immunosuppression that excluded patients. The data stem from a study of OX40 agonist ivuxolimab in advanced cancers. Study-wide results and caveats: On average, CD8+ T cells showed a greater number of expanded clones than CD4+.

The table came from immunoSEQ multiplex PCR; TCRdb's copy has only in-frame clones and leaves some out. The sample consists of over 80,000 clones, about 86% of them appearing once. The TCR originated in an adult with an advanced solid tumor such as melanoma, head and neck, liver or kidney cancer. The chain couples TRBV19 to TRBJ1-2; D remains ambiguous. The material was CD4+ or CD8+ T cells sorted from blood, obtained in a trial of the OX40 agonist ivuxolimab. CDR3 protein: CASRKGDKTYGYTF. The CDR3 DNA reads TGTGCCAGTAGGAAGGGAGACAAGACTTATGGCTACACCTTC.